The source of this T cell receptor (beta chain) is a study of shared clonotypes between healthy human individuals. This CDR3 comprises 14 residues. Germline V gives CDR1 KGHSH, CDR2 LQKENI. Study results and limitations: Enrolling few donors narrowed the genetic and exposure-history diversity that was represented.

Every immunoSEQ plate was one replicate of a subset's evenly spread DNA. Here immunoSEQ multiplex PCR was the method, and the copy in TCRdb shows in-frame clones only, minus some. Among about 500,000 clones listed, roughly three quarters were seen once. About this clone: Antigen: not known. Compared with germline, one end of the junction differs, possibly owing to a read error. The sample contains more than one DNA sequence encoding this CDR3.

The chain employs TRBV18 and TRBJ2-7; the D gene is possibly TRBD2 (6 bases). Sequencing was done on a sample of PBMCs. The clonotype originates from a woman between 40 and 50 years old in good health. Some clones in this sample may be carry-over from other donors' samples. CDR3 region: CASSPPTSRYEQYF. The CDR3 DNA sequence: TGCGCCAGCTCACCGCCAACTAGCCGCTACGAGCAGTACTTC.